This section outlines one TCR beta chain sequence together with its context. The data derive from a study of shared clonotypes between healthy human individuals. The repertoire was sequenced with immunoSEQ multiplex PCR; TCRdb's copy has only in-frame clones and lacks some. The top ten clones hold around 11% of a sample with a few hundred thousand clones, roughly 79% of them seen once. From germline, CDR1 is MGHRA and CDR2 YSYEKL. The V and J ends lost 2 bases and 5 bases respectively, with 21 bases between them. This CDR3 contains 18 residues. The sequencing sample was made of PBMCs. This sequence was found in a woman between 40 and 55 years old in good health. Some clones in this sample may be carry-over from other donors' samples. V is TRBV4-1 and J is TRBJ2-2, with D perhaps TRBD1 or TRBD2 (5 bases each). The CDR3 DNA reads TGCGCCAGCAGCCAACTCAGGATCGGACACCGGGGAACCGGGGAGCTGTTTTTT. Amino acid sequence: CASSQLRIGHRGTGELFF.